This T cell receptor (beta chain) came from a study of beta chain features in type 1 diabetes. Notes on the study in general: Shorter TCRB CDR3s, moderately but significantly so, marked every one of the four CD4+ subsets in Type 1 diabetes patients.

This CDR3 is built from 15 residues. Trimming took 4 bases from V and 5 from J, leaving 18 bases between them. CDR1 and CDR2 from the germline V gene are PRHDT and FYEKMQ (reference sequence). The sequenced template was cDNA made from the entire isolated RNA. Sequenced by immunoSEQ multiplex PCR; TCRdb stores in-frame clones only, minus some. The sample has 95,000 to 150,000 clones, roughly 15% seen once. Comment on this clone: What it recognizes is unknown.

This chain uses TRBV13 with TRBJ2-7; the D gene could be TRBD1 or TRBD2 (5 bases each). The source material was central memory CD4+ T cells from blood. This TCR came from a man aged 30-40 years with type 1 diabetes. In DNA, the CDR3 is TGTGCCAGCAGCTCCATTCCGGGACCTACAAACGAGCAGTACTTC. It encodes CASSSIPGPTNEQYF.